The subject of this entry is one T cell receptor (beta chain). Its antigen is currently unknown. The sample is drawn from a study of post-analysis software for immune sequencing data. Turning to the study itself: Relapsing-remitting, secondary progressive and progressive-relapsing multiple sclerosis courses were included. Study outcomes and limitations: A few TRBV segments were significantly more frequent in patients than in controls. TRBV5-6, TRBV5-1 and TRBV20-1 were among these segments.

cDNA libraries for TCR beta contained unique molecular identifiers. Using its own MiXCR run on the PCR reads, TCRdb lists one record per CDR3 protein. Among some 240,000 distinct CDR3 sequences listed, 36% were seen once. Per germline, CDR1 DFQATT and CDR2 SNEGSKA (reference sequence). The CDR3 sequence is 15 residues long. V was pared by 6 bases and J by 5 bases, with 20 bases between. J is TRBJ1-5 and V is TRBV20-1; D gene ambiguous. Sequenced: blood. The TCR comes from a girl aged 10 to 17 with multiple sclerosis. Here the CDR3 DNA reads TGCAGTGCCCAGTATAGTACGCAGCTAGATCAGCCCCAGCATTTT. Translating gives CSAQYSTQLDQPQHF.